Included here is one T cell receptor (beta chain) sequence, with context. The table lists this clonotype with many counts. This receptor's antigen is unknown. No base quality information exists; no much larger clone differs at one position. The data are from a study of CD8 T cells in ankylosing spondylitis (dated by TCRdb to the late 2010s). Background for the entire study: The study profiled T cell receptor beta repertoires in healthy donors and ankylosing spondylitis patients to find disease-linked TCR variants. In total, the full study cohort was made up of nearly 110 healthy donors and roughly 27 ankylosing spondylitis patients. Peripheral blood was sampled, and synovial fluid was also collected from ankylosing spondylitis patients.

What the authors observed across the whole study: Some TCR beta motif variants had previously been reported in synovial fluid and blood of reactive arthritis patients, which suggested common disease-initiation mechanisms. The disease-linked clones showed a CD8+ phenotype and occurred at relatively low frequencies in peripheral blood. According to the report, matched synovial fluid samples from ankylosing spondylitis patients were significantly enriched for the disease-linked clones. Blood from ankylosing spondylitis patients appeared to be characterized by a TCR beta motif composed of several highly homologous amino acid variants.

The sequencer listed for this sample is Illumina HiSeq 2500. Quantitative 5'-RACE with molecular barcodes was the method used to prepare the TCR beta libraries. In the original analysis: A new computational method, built on a probabilistic model of VDJ rearrangement, was used to identify disease-linked TCR variants. TCRdb reprocessed the public reads (quality trimming at Q25 with fastp, clone calling with MiXCR) and kept in-frame beta chains. Rows matching on CDR3 protein sequence are summarized as one entry with the most common DNA and genes. For this entry, the V and J calls and clone size follow TCRdb and not the study's own pipeline. The sample has roughly 230,000 distinct CDR3 sequences on record, 7% to 10% of them singletons. Approximately 5% of the sample is in the top ten clones. The TCR comes from a female donor with ankylosing spondylitis or in good health (not recorded which). Sequenced: blood, either unsorted or a sorted T cell fraction (not recorded which).

In nucleotides, the sequence is TGCGCCAGCAGCTTGAAAGGTAGCGAGACAGATACGCAGTATTTT. Translation gives CASSLKGSETDTQYF. This chain joins TRBV5-1 to TRBJ2-3; the D gene is perhaps TRBD2, on 5 matching bases. From its cysteine to its phenylalanine, the CDR3 spans 15 amino acids. Only CDR3 DNA remains: 45 bases, in frame from the first base. The germline V gene gives CDR1 as SGHRS and CDR2 as YFSETQ. Trimming at the junction amounts to 1 base on V and 3 bases on J, and the germline ends lie 12 bases apart. The full variable domain, completed from the reference TRBV5-1 and TRBJ2-3 proteins outside the CDR3, reads KAGVTQTPRYLIKTRGQQVTLSCSPISGHRSVSWYQQTPGQGLQFLFEYFSETQRNKGNFPGRFSGRQFSNSRSEMNVSTLELGDSALYLCASSLKGSETDTQYFGPGTRLTVL.